The next 14 T cell receptor beta chains were all read from a single sample in a study of cytomegalovirus exposure and HLA in healthy donors. PCR was performed using 60 Vbeta and 13 Jbeta primers. Method: immunoSEQ multiplex PCR; TCRdb's copy keeps in-frame clones and lacks some. The sample records 90,000 to 130,000 clones, approximately 86% being singletons. Sequenced material: PBMCs. These receptors originate from a man aged 40-49 years in good health and CMV-seronegative.

This chain links TRBV28 with TRBJ1-5, with D perhaps matching TRBD1 (5 bases). Germline CDR1 and CDR2: MDHEN and SYDVKM. The CDR3 sequence is 12 residues long. V dropped 2 bases and J dropped 11 bases, with 10 bases sitting between them. The CDR3 region has the DNA TGTGCCAGCAGTTTAGGCCCCAGGGCCCAGCATTTT. Residues: CASSLGPRAQHF.

This sequence joins TRBV9 and TRBJ1-1; D gene ambiguous. Trimming shortened V by 0 bases and J by 1 base, and 10 bases separated the two germline ends. The CDR3 has 15 residues. CDR1 and CDR2 from the germline V gene are SGDLS and YYNGEE. The CDR3 region is CASSVGGIGNTEAFF. CDR3 nucleotide sequence: TGTGCCAGCAGCGTAGGAGGCATCGGGAACACTGAAGCTTTCTTT.

This clone was detected only once. This chain uses TRBV29-1 with TRBJ1-3; 9 positions match TRBD1. CDR1 is SQVTM and CDR2 is ANQGSEA in the germline V gene. CDR3 size: 16 residues. The trim removed 3 bases at V and 4 bases at J, leaving 10 bases unmatched. The CDR3 protein is CSVDVTGTGNGNTIYF. The DNA for the CDR3 is TGCAGCGTTGACGTTACAGGGACAGGGAACGGAAACACCATATATTTT.

The chain has TRBV7-2 and TRBJ1-1; 9 bases match TRBD1. From germline, CDR1 is SGHTA and CDR2 FQGNSA. The ends lost 0 bases at V and 4 bases at J; junction bases unmatched: 6. The CDR3 is 16 amino acids. The chain's CDR3 is CASSLARGQGATEAFF. The CDR3 DNA reads as TGTGCCAGCAGCTTAGCGAGGGGACAGGGTGCCACTGAAGCTTTCTTT.

The chain joins TRBV6-5 to TRBJ1-1; D might be TRBD1 (5 bases). There are 15 residues in the CDR3. V was cut by 1 base and J by 4 bases, with 13 bases left in between. CDR1 and CDR2 (germline): MNHEY, SVGAGI. The CDR3 DNA reads as TGTGCCAGCAGTTACTTAGGGTTAAGGGGCACTGAAGCTTTCTTT. It yields the protein CASSYLGLRGTEAFF.

The gene calls are TRBV2 and TRBJ1-1, with D maybe TRBD1 (5 bases). CDR1 is SNHLY and CDR2 is FYNNEI in the germline V gene. V was cut by 6 bases and J by 7 bases, with 9 bases left in between. The CDR3 totals 11 residues. CDR3 nucleotide sequence: TGTGCCAGCAGAAGGGGTTTTGAAGCTTTCTTT. This translates into CASRRGFEAFF.

This chain uses TRBV2 with TRBJ1-4; TRBD1 aligns across 7 bases. The CDR3 spans 15 residues. The V gene's germline CDR1 is SNHLY and CDR2 FYNNEI. The ends lost 5 bases at V and 3 bases at J; junction bases unmatched: 6. CDR3 residues: CASSYPGTANEKLFF. The CDR3 DNA is TGTGCCAGCAGTTACCCCGGGACAGCTAATGAAAAACTGTTTTTT.

This clone was seen a handful of times. V and J are TRBV10-3 and TRBJ1-5; 8 positions agree with TRBD1. CDR1 is ENHRY and CDR2 is SYGVKD in the germline V gene. V trimming: 4 bases; J trimming: 2 bases; junction bases outside the gene matches: 4. The CDR3 length is 15 residues. CDR3 region: CAISAGGAGNQPQHF. The CDR3 DNA reads as TGTGCCATCAGTGCAGGGGGCGCGGGCAATCAGCCCCAGCATTTT.

The chain carries TRBV6-1 and TRBJ1-2; D unclear. From germline, CDR1 is MNHNS and CDR2 SASEGT. The CDR3 runs to 12 residues. The V end was cut by 7 bases, the J end by 3 bases, with 9 bases between. The CDR3 spells CASKALDYGYTF. The CDR3 DNA is TGTGCCAGCAAAGCACTCGACTATGGCTACACCTTC.

The chain has TRBV18 and TRBJ1-6, with D unresolved. There are 13 residues in the CDR3. Germline assignment: CDR1 KGHSH and CDR2 LQKENI. Trimming pared 3 bases from V and 9 bases from J, leaving 9 bases between. CDR3 nucleotide sequence: TGTGCCAGCTCACCGGGAGGACTTTCACCCCTCCACTTT. This sequence encodes CASSPGGLSPLHF.

The chain employs TRBV28 and TRBJ2-7; TRBD1 aligns across 9 bases. Germline values: CDR1 MDHEN, CDR2 SYDVKM. After removal of 3 bases from V and 9 bases from J, the junction contained 12 bases not matched to a gene. This CDR3 contains 15 residues. Written as DNA, the CDR3 is TGTGCCAGCAGTTTTTCCGCGGAGGACAGGGGAAGGCAGTACTTC. Translation gives CASSFSAEDRGRQYF. Full variable domain (rest looked up from reference TRBV28 and TRBJ2-7): DVKVTQSSRYLVKRTGEKVFLECVQDMDHENMFWYRQDPGLGLRLIYFSYDVKMKEKGDIPEGYSVSREKKERFSLILESASTNQTSMYLCASSFSAEDRGRQYFGPGTRLTVT.

The chain is built from TRBV9 and TRBJ2-5, with unresolved D. Trimming removed 1 base at V and 2 bases at J, with 12 bases between. The length of the CDR3 is 15 residues. The germline CDR1 and CDR2 sequences are SGDLS and YYNGEE. The CDR3: CASSVYWASQETQYF. As DNA, the CDR3 is TGTGCCAGCAGCGTATACTGGGCCTCACAAGAGACCCAGTACTTC.

This chain uses TRBV4-3 with TRBJ2-1; 9 bases align to TRBD2. V lost 0 bases and J lost 4; bases outside the gene matches: 1. The length of the CDR3 is 15 residues. CDR1 and CDR2 from the germline V gene are LGHNA and YSLEER. CDR3: CASSQERGGYNEQFF. In DNA, the CDR3 is TGCGCCAGCAGCCAAGAGCGGGGGGGATACAATGAGCAGTTCTTC.

The chain has TRBV7-2 and TRBJ1-4; 9 bases fit TRBD1. CDR1 and CDR2 (germline): SGHTA, FQGNSA. The CDR3 has 15 residues. V shed 1 base and J 4 bases; nucleotides not matched to a gene: 1. The CDR3 nucleotides are TGTGCCAGCAGCTTAGTGGGACAGGGTAATGAAAAACTGTTTTTT. Its translation: CASSLVGQGNEKLFF.